This passage covers 5 T cell receptor beta chains from one sample sequenced in a study of beta chain features in type 1 diabetes. Reverse transcribing all isolated RNA meant expressed TCRB transcripts were sequenced. TCRdb's table, derived via immunoSEQ multiplex PCR, lists solely in-frame clones and lacks some. Of about 160,000 clones in the sample, around 8% were seen once. The sequenced sample consisted of central memory CD4+ T cells from blood. These receptors were collected from a man aged 18 to 29 in good health.

This clone showed up just a few times. The chain couples TRBV18 to TRBJ1-4; 9 bases line up with TRBD1. Trimming at V came to 6 bases and at J to 5 bases, leaving 4 bases not matched to a gene. This CDR3 comprises 14 residues. Germline lookup yields CDR1 KGHSH and CDR2 LQKENI. The CDR3 sequence is CASSPTGGNEKLFF. The CDR3 region has the DNA TGTGCCAGCTCCCCGACAGGGGGGAATGAAAAACTGTTTTTT.

This clone appeared a few times. The rearrangement joins TRBV9 to TRBJ1-4, with TRBD1 as a possible D gene (6 bases). The CDR3 extends over 16 amino acids. Trimming shortened V by 2 bases and J by 8 bases, and 19 bases separated the two germline ends. CDR1 SGDLS and CDR2 YYNGEE come from the germline V gene. The DNA for the CDR3 is TGTGCCAGCAGCGTGGGGGGGGAACAGGGCATGGAAAAACTGTTTTTT. Translation gives CASSVGGEQGMEKLFF.

The J gene is TRBJ2-2, the V gene TRBV7-2, with 7 nucleotides matching TRBD1. The CDR3 consists of 16 residues. CDR1 and CDR2 from the germline V gene are SGHTA and FQGNSA. Unmatched junction bases numbered 7, after V lost 3 bases and J lost 3 bases. This chain's CDR3 is CASSFGGQQYTGELFF. CDR3 bases: TGTGCCAGCAGCTTTGGGGGACAGCAATACACCGGGGAGCTGTTTTTT.

This chain uses TRBV29-1 with TRBJ1-2; TRBD1 is a possible D gene (6 bases). CDR3 length equals 14 residues. Germline assignment: CDR1 SQVTM and CDR2 ANQGSEA. V lost 2 bases and J lost 4, with 14 bases in between. CDR3 in amino acids: CSVERTEGFYGYTF. CDR3 nucleotide sequence: TGCAGCGTTGAAAGGACAGAGGGGTTCTATGGCTACACCTTC.

This clone was recorded at least ten times. The chain has TRBV7-9 and TRBJ2-1; 7 bases agree with TRBD1. This CDR3 region has 15 residues. Germline-derived CDR1 and CDR2 are SEHNR and FQNEAQ (reference sequence). Losses at the gene ends were 0 bases for V and 8 bases for J; bases not matched to a gene: 7. As DNA, the CDR3 is TGTGCCAGCAGCTTAGCACTTACAGGGGCCGATGAGCAGTTCTTC. Translating it yields CASSLALTGADEQFF. Filled out from reference TRBV7-9 and TRBJ2-1, the complete variable domain reads DTGVSQNPRHKITKRGQNVTFRCDPISEHNRLYWYRQTLGQGPEFLTYFQNEAQLEKSRLLSDRFSAERPKGSFSTLEIQRTEQGDSAMYLCASSLALTGADEQFFGPGTRLTVL.